This record looks at one T cell receptor beta chain sequence and its context. As originally analysed: Researchers report that nucleated cell counts were estimated from reference gene primer amplification. Libraries were prepared by immunoSEQ multiplex PCR; TCRdb keeps only in-frame clonotypes and omits some of them. Clonal size and the V and J genes are those of that table, whereas D and trimming came from the DNA. The sample shows some 110,000 clones, approximately 90% of them seen only once. The source of the sample is a study of blood T cell repertoires in COVID-19. Trimming stripped 4 bases from V and 1 base from J, with 5 bases between. The CDR3 covers 12 residues. CDR1 SGHNT and CDR2 YYREEE come from the germline V gene (reference sequence).

Sequencing used peripheral blood. This chain connects TRBV5-4 to TRBJ1-1; D remains unclear. This sequence originates from a human donor with active COVID-19. The donor label of this sample is uncertain. CDR3 residues: CASSRQNTEAFF. The DNA of the CDR3 is TGTGCCAGCAGCCGACAGAACACTGAAGCTTTCTTT.